This T cell receptor (beta chain) was captured in a study of monozygotic twins with inflammatory bowel disease. In regard to this clonotype: Its antigen is unknown.

A 6-nucleotide sample barcode was carried by the UMIs, which template switching added. TCRdb re-called the 5' RACE reads and catalogs CDR3 proteins one per entry, DNA excluded. The sample's table shows 400,000 to 500,000 distinct CDR3 sequences. Study-wide points: Some repertoire variability may stem from patients' differing immunosuppressive treatments.

From germline, CDR1 is SGHRS and CDR2 YFSETQ. The CDR3 extends over 13 amino acids. This chain connects TRBV5-1 to TRBJ2-7; with no DNA, the TCRdb D assignment of TRBD1 cannot be verified. The specimen was blood. This TCR came from a human donor with ulcerative colitis or Crohn's disease, or a healthy co-twin of an affected twin (not recorded which). CDR3 sequence reads: CASRTGQAYEQYF. Full variable domain (remainder filled in from reference TRBV5-1 and TRBJ2-7): KAGVTQTPRYLIKTRGQQVTLSCSPISGHRSVSWYQQTPGQGLQFLFEYFSETQRNKGNFPGRFSGRQFSNSRSEMNVSTLELGDSALYLCASRTGQAYEQYFGPGTRLTVT.